The 21 T cell receptor beta chains below come from one sample, sequenced in a study of T cell responses to AZD1222 COVID-19 vaccine. Clones were read by immunoSEQ multiplex PCR, and TCRdb kept only the in-frame ones, dropping some. The sample consists of 150,000 or so clones, approximately 87% of them appearing once. Source: peripheral blood, taken on day 0 of MenACWY control vaccination. Receptors were obtained from an adult in good health.

This chain joins TRBV3-1 (or the pseudogene TRBV3-2) and TRBJ1-1; perhaps TRBD1 as D (6 bases). Trimming took 5 bases from V and 5 from J, leaving 15 bases between them. Germline CDR1 and CDR2: LGHDT and YNNKEL (reference sequence). The CDR3 runs 14 residues. The CDR3 bases are TGTGCCAGCAGCATTAAGCCAGGGGAGACTGAAGCTTTCTTT. This codes for CASSIKPGETEAFF.

This clone was counted between two and nine times. CDR3 protein: CASSTRDRPYEQYF. The CDR3 coding sequence is TGTGCCAGTAGTACCAGGGACCGTCCCTACGAGCAGTACTTC. This sequence joins TRBV19 and TRBJ2-7; the D gene could be TRBD1 or TRBD2 (5 bases each). The CDR3 is made up of 14 amino acids. Germline V gene lookup returns CDR1 LNHDA and CDR2 SQIVND (reference sequence). V lost 4 bases and J 2 bases, leaving 12 bases between the germline ends.

The V call is TRBV28, the J call TRBJ1-4; no definite D call. The CDR3 consists of 12 residues. V shed 2 bases and J shed 3 bases, with 1 base lying between them. Looked up from germline, CDR1 is MDHEN and CDR2 is SYDVKM. The CDR3, as DNA: TGTGCCAGCAGTTTACCTAATGAAAAACTGTTTTTT. This encodes CASSLPNEKLFF.

The chain is built from TRBV2 and TRBJ1-2, with D perhaps matching TRBD1 (5 bases). This CDR3 region has 12 residues. CDR1 and CDR2 (germline): SNHLY, FYNNEI. The ends were cut back, 6 bases at V and 6 bases at J, with 11 bases in the middle. The CDR3 reads CASRRGLDGYTF. DNA of the CDR3: TGTGCCAGCAGGAGGGGTCTCGATGGCTACACCTTC.

The chain couples TRBV5-4 to TRBJ2-6, with TRBD1 identical over 12 bases. The length of the CDR3 is 16 residues. The trim removed 4 bases at V and 2 bases at J, leaving 1 base unmatched. Germline V gives CDR1 SGHNT, CDR2 YYREEE (reference sequence). CDR3 DNA sequence: TGTGCCAGCAGCGGGACAGGGGGCGCTGGGGCCAACGTCCTGACTTTC. It codes for CASSGTGGAGANVLTF.

The genes are TRBV6-5 and TRBJ2-2; 8 bases align to TRBD1. J lost 5 bases, V lost 6 bases, and 8 bases had no gene match. The CDR3 spans 15 residues. CDR1 and CDR2 from the germline V gene are MNHEY and SVGAGI. CDR3 DNA: TGTGCCAGCAGCCCGACAGGGGTTGGAACCGGGGAGCTGTTTTTT. Residues: CASSPTGVGTGELFF.

The rearrangement uses TRBV7-2 and TRBJ2-7, with D tentatively TRBD1 (6 bases). V was pared by 3 bases and J by 3 bases, with 9 bases between. The CDR3 is made up of 13 amino acids. The germline V gene has CDR1 SGHTA and CDR2 FQGNSA. DNA of the CDR3: TGTGCCAGCAGCTTCCTGGACAGCTACGAGCAGTACTTC. Its translation is CASSFLDSYEQYF.

The count of this clone is one. The rearrangement uses TRBV6-5 and TRBJ1-2; TRBD1 matches at 8 bases. V lost 1 base to trimming and J lost 4 bases; unmatched junction nucleotides: 2. The CDR3 is 14 residues long. Germline V gene sequence: CDR1 MNHEY, CDR2 SVGAGI. In DNA, the CDR3 is TGTGCCAGCAGTTACTACAGGGGGGGCTATGGCTACACCTTC. The encoded protein is CASSYYRGGYGYTF.

V and J are TRBV19 and TRBJ2-3, with a weak D call TRBD2 (5 bases). The CDR3 sequence is 15 residues long. The germline gives CDR1 LNHDA, CDR2 SQIVND (reference sequence). The V and J ends lost 2 bases and 3 bases respectively, with 12 bases between them. The CDR3 bases are TGTGCCAGTAGTATACCCCTTCAGCGGACAGATACGCAGTATTTT. This codes for CASSIPLQRTDTQYF.

DNA for the CDR3: TGTGCCAGCAACTCACGCAGGGACACTGAAGCTTTCTTT. Encoded protein: CASNSRRDTEAFF. The chain is built from TRBV7-9 and TRBJ1-1, with D possibly matching TRBD1 (5 bases). Germline CDR1 and CDR2: SEHNR and FQNEAQ (reference sequence). The CDR3 is 13 residues long. V was clipped by 7 bases and J by 3 bases, with 12 bases between them.

This chain joins TRBV5-1 and TRBJ1-1; 7 nucleotides agree with TRBD1. The CDR3 has 15 amino acids. Per the germline V gene, CDR1 is SGHRS and CDR2 is YFSETQ. With 0 bases clipped from V and 6 bases from J, the junction kept 8 bases outside the gene matches. CDR3 region: CASSLAQGNVAEAFF. As DNA, the CDR3 is TGCGCCAGCAGCTTGGCACAGGGGAATGTCGCTGAAGCTTTCTTT.

The chain is built from TRBV5-1 and TRBJ2-2; D is uncertain. Germline-derived CDR1 and CDR2 are SGHRS and YFSETQ. The V and J ends lost 3 bases and 1 base respectively, with 10 bases between them. This CDR3 contains 15 residues. CDR3 protein: CASSSDPVNTGELFF. CDR3 sequence (DNA): TGCGCCAGCAGCTCGGACCCCGTGAACACCGGGGAGCTGTTTTTT.

The V gene is TRBV10-3, the J gene TRBJ2-5; the D gene is possibly TRBD2 (5 bases). Germline CDR1 reads ENHRY; CDR2 reads SYGVKD. V was shortened by 2 bases and J by 7 bases, with 17 bases between the two germline ends. There are 15 residues in the CDR3. CDR3 protein: CAISEGPPDSTTQYF. In DNA, the CDR3 is TGTGCCATCAGTGAGGGTCCCCCGGACTCGACGACCCAGTACTTC.

This chain joins TRBV28 and TRBJ1-1; a weak D match, TRBD1 (5 bases). Germline V gene sequence: CDR1 MDHEN, CDR2 SYDVKM. Trimming removed 2 bases from V and 0 bases from J, with 16 bases in between. There are 17 residues in the CDR3. Here the CDR3 DNA reads TGTGCCAGCAGTTTAAGCCGGGGCGGCAGGCTGAACACTGAAGCTTTCTTT. It is translated as CASSLSRGGRLNTEAFF.

The V and J genes are TRBV11-2 and TRBJ1-2; D is ambiguous. Trimming shortened V by 7 bases and J by 5 bases, and 17 bases separated the two germline ends. CDR3 length equals 14 residues. Germline CDR1 reads SGHAT; CDR2 reads FQNNGV. The CDR3, as DNA: TGTGCCAGCACCCTGGACCGAGACGGGTATGGCTACACCTTC. Translating gives CASTLDRDGYGYTF.

V usage is TRBV28 and J usage is TRBJ1-6; 8 bases match TRBD1. This CDR3 comprises 15 residues. J was trimmed by 7 bases and V by 3 bases; bases with no gene match: 5. Germline CDR1 and CDR2: MDHEN and SYDVKM. This CDR3 is CASSLAGGWNSPLHF. As DNA, the CDR3 is TGTGCCAGCAGTTTGGCAGGGGGCTGGAATTCACCCCTCCACTTT.

The chain combines TRBV29-1 with TRBJ1-2; no reliable D call. CDR3 size: 14 residues. Per germline, CDR1 SQVTM and CDR2 ANQGSEA. Trimming cost V 0 bases and J 2 bases, with 10 bases left between them. The CDR3 DNA reads TGCAGCGTTGAAGATCTTCCAGGAAACTATGGCTACACCTTC. It translates to CSVEDLPGNYGYTF.

This clone has a single count. The genes are TRBV29-1 and TRBJ1-4, with unresolved D. Germline V CDR1 and CDR2: SQVTM, ANQGSEA. There are 11 residues in the CDR3. The V end lost 8 bases, the J end lost 4 bases, and 8 bases lay between the germline ends. The CDR3 DNA reads TGCAGCTCCCGCCTTAATGAAAAACTGTTTTTT. Its translation: CSSRLNEKLFF.

This chain joins TRBV28 and TRBJ1-6; 11 bases are a match to TRBD1. The CDR3 consists of 19 residues. Germline V lookup: CDR1 MDHEN, CDR2 SYDVKM. Losses at the gene ends were 5 bases for V and 1 base for J; bases not matched to a gene: 10. This CDR3 reads CASSPRPGTGGSYNSPLHF. The CDR3 DNA follows: TGTGCCAGCAGTCCGCGCCCCGGGACAGGGGGTTCCTATAATTCACCCCTCCACTTT.

The gene calls are TRBV28 and TRBJ1-1; D is unclear. Germline CDR1 MDHEN, CDR2 SYDVKM. CDR3 length: 14 amino acids. Trimming took 7 bases from V and 0 from J, leaving 12 bases between them. The CDR3 DNA reads as TGTGCCAGCAAATGGGATCATGTGAACACTGAAGCTTTCTTT. This gives the protein CASKWDHVNTEAFF.

V and J are TRBV5-1 and TRBJ2-7; 9 bases are shared with TRBD1. The germline gives CDR1 SGHRS, CDR2 YFSETQ. V lost 0 bases, J lost 1 base, and 2 bases stayed unmatched. The CDR3 spans 15 residues. The chain's CDR3 is CASSLGGTGSYEQYF. The CDR3 bases are TGCGCCAGCAGCTTGGGGGGGACAGGGTCCTACGAGCAGTACTTC.